Given below is one T cell receptor (beta chain) in context. This sample stems from a study of blood T cell repertoires in COVID-19. The method was immunoSEQ multiplex PCR; TCRdb's version includes in-frame clones alone and lacks a portion of them. The sample yields fewer than 400,000 clones, around 87% seen once. Germline V CDR1 and CDR2: SEHNR, FQNEAQ (reference sequence). The CDR3 runs 12 residues. V gave up 5 bases and J gave up 10 bases, with 12 bases separating them. The sample consisted of PBMCs or T cells enriched from blood (not recorded which). The chain links TRBV7-9 to TRBJ2-1; TRBD2 is a possible D gene (6 bases). The clonotype comes from a woman aged 45-60 years who had recovered from COVID-19. CDR3 amino acids: CASSRLGGEQFF. Here the CDR3 DNA reads TGTGCCAGCAGCCGCCTAGGAGGGGAGCAGTTCTTC.